A selection of T cell receptor beta chains follows, all from one sample in a study of T cells in tumors after PD-1 blockade. The table came from immunoSEQ multiplex PCR; TCRdb's copy has only in-frame clones and leaves some out. The data show 14,000 or so clones, around two thirds seen once. The specimen comprised tumor tissue, sampled after anti-PD-1 treatment. These receptors were collected from a human donor with cutaneous squamous cell carcinoma. Both conserved end residues are part of each CDR3. Fields, in order: D gene, J gene, clone size, V gene, CDR3 DNA, CDR3 protein. D genes are given only for firm matches. Part of the rows lack a size; the others show once, few, many or a class for expanded clones.

-,TRBJ2-6,-,TRBV5-4,TGTGCCAGCCGTCAGTTCTCTGGGGCCAACGTCCTGACTTTC,CASRQFSGANVLTF
-,TRBJ2-3,-,TRBV6-6,TGTGCCAGCAGTTATCTCTCCACAGATACGCAGTATTTT,CASSYLSTDTQYF
-,TRBJ2-5,-,TRBV5-8,TGTGCCAGCAGCTTGCAGTGGTCGGGGACCCAGTACTTC,CASSLQWSGTQYF
-,TRBJ1-5,-,TRBV19,TGTGCCAGTAGTCCACATACGGGGGGTTCTCCAAGAAATAGCAATCAGCCCCAGCATTTT,CASSPHTGGSPRNSNQPQHF
-,TRBJ2-7,medium-sized,TRBV4-2,TGTGCCAGCAGCCAGACACAGGGGAGGGAGCAGTACTTC,CASSQTQGREQYF
-,TRBJ2-7,few,TRBV21-1,TGTGCCAGCAGCAAAGGAGATTTCACCTACGAGCAGTACTTC,CASSKGDFTYEQYF
-,TRBJ2-5,once,TRBV27,TGTGCCAGCAGCCCGGGACAAAGAGAGACCCAGTACTTC,CASSPGQRETQYF
-,TRBJ1-5,-,TRBV3-1/TRBV3-2,TGTGCCAGCAGCCAAGCTTTCAGTAGCAATCAGCCCCAGCATTTT,CASSQAFSSNQPQHF
TRBD1,TRBJ1-2,-,TRBV28,TGTGCCAGCAGTTCCCCAGGGGGCAACTATGGCTACACCTTC,CASSSPGGNYGYTF
-,TRBJ2-7,medium-sized,TRBV5-1,TGCGCCAGCAGTTACGAAACAGGGAGCGAGCAGTACTTC,CASSYETGSEQYF
-,TRBJ2-5,-,TRBV4-2,TGTGCCAGCAGCCAAGGTACGGCTAGCAAACTCTGGGACTTC,CASSQGTASKLWDF
TRBD2,TRBJ2-1,-,TRBV7-2,TGTGCCAGCAGCTACCGACTAGCGGGAGGGGGTGAGCAGTTCTTC,CASSYRLAGGGEQFF
-,TRBJ2-3,-,TRBV6-4,TGTGCCAGCAGTGACGGGGGAGAACATACGCAGTATTTT,CASSDGGEHTQYF
-,TRBJ2-7,-,TRBV21-1,TGTGCCAGCAGCGCCACTACAGGGGACTTGATCTCTTCCCCAATCTCCTACGAGCAGTACTTC,CASSATTGDLISSPISYEQYF
-,TRBJ1-2,once,TRBV28,TGTGCCAGCAGTTTAGGGGTGACCGGCTACACCTTC,CASSLGVTGYTF
-,TRBJ1-5,-,TRBV24-1,TGTGCCACCTCCCCATTGATTCAGCCCCAGCATTTT,CATSPLIQPQHF
-,TRBJ2-5,-,TRBV28,TGTGCCAGCAGTTTCTTACAGTCGGGACGTGGGGAGACCCAGTACTTC,CASSFLQSGRGETQYF
-,TRBJ2-3,-,TRBV2,TGTGCCAGCAGTGACTCCTCTAAGCCAGATACGCAGTATTTT,CASSDSSKPDTQYF
TRBD2,TRBJ2-1,-,TRBV3-1/TRBV3-2,TGTGCCAGCAGCCAACAAGCGGGAGATTTTGAGCAGTTCTTC,CASSQQAGDFEQFF
-,TRBJ2-3,-,TRBV6-4,TGTGCCAGCAGCGCGACCGACGGGGTAACGCAGTATTTT,CASSATDGVTQYF
-,TRBJ2-7,-,TRBV5-1,TGCGCCAGCAGCTCCCCGAACTACGAGCAGTACTTC,CASSSPNYEQYF
-,TRBJ2-3,-,TRBV25-1,TGTGCCAGCAGTGAAAGGGGCATTTACACAGATACGCAGTATTTT,CASSERGIYTDTQYF
-,TRBJ2-3,-,TRBV7-3,TGTGCCAGCAGCCCAGGGTGGGGGGTCCGTGACACGCAGTATTTT,CASSPGWGVRDTQYF
-,TRBJ2-7,few,TRBV4-2,TGTGCCAGCAGCCAACTTCTGGGTGAGCAGTACTTC,CASSQLLGEQYF
-,TRBJ2-2,once,TRBV7-3,TGTGCCAGCAGCTTTGCAGGCACCGGGGAGCTGTTTTTT,CASSFAGTGELFF
-,TRBJ1-5,few,TRBV9,TGTGCCAGCAGCGTCGGTGGCATCTACAATCAGCCCCAGCATTTT,CASSVGGIYNQPQHF
-,TRBJ2-7,few,TRBV7-2,TGTGCCAGCAGCTCCCGCGACGAGGGTTATGTGCAGTACTTC,CASSSRDEGYVQYF
-,TRBJ2-3,-,TRBV4-3,TGCGCCAGCAGCCAAGTAGAAGGAATCGTTGATACGCAGTATTTT,CASSQVEGIVDTQYF
-,TRBJ2-2,once,TRBV28,TGTGCCAGCCTAGAGAGTTCGTCCAGTCCCGGGGAGCTGTTTTTT,CASLESSSSPGELFF
TRBD1,TRBJ1-5,-,TRBV2,TGTGCCAGCAGTGAAAATGAGGGACAGGGGCTATTCGGTCAGCCCCAGCATTTT,CASSENEGQGLFGQPQHF
-,TRBJ2-4,-,TRBV11-2,TGTGCCAGCAGCTCAAACTTCCAGGTCTCAACCAAAAACATTCAGTACTTC,CASSSNFQVSTKNIQYF
-,TRBJ1-1,-,TRBV7-9,TGTGCCAGCAGCGTGACCGGGACACGAAACACTGAAGCTTTCTTT,CASSVTGTRNTEAFF
TRBD1,TRBJ1-4,medium-sized,TRBV6-1,TGTGCCAGCAGTGAAACAGGGGCTACTAATGAAAAACTGTTTTTT,CASSETGATNEKLFF
TRBD1,TRBJ2-7,-,TRBV5-4,TGTGCCAGCAGCGGGGGACAGGGGGGATTTTACGAGCAGTACTTC,CASSGGQGGFYEQYF
-,TRBJ2-3,-,TRBV27,TGTGCCAGCAGTTTAATCTCCACAGATACGCAGTATTTT,CASSLISTDTQYF
-,TRBJ2-1,-,TRBV7-3,TGTGCCAGCAGCTGGGACGGAGGGGCCTACAATGAGCAGTTCTTC,CASSWDGGAYNEQFF
-,TRBJ2-7,-,TRBV12-3/TRBV12-4,TGTGCCAGCGGTTCGGGCTACGAGCAGTACTTC,CASGSGYEQYF
-,TRBJ2-7,-,TRBV11-3,TGTGCCAGCAGCTTAGAAGCCTACGAGCAGTACTTC,CASSLEAYEQYF
-,TRBJ1-5,few,TRBV7-9,TGTGCCAGCAGCTCTAGGGAGGATCAGCCCCAGCATTTT,CASSSREDQPQHF
-,TRBJ2-7,-,TRBV9,TGTGCCAGCAGCGCCTCGATTCTGGACGAGCAGTACTTC,CASSASILDEQYF
-,TRBJ1-1,-,TRBV10-3,TGTGCCATCAGTGAGCTACAGGGGAACACTGAAGCTTTCTTT,CAISELQGNTEAFF
-,TRBJ2-1,-,TRBV19,TGTGCCAGTAGTTCAGGGGGGAGAACCTACAATGAGCAGTTCTTC,CASSSGGRTYNEQFF
-,TRBJ1-5,few,TRBV18,TGTGCCAGCTCACCACAAACAGGGTATGGAAATCAGCCCCAGCATTTT,CASSPQTGYGNQPQHF
-,TRBJ1-3,-,TRBV19,TGTGCCAGCCAACCTTTTGGCAGGGTGGATACCGCCATATATTTT,CASQPFGRVDTAIYF
-,TRBJ1-2,-,TRBV15,TGTGCCACCAGCAGAGATTCCGGCTACCACTATGGCTACACCTTC,CATSRDSGYHYGYTF
-,TRBJ2-2,-,TRBV5-1,TGCGCCAGCAGCTTGACGGGGGAGAGGTCGAACACCGGGGAGCTGTTTTTT,CASSLTGERSNTGELFF
-,TRBJ1-1,-,TRBV6-1,TGTGCCAGCAGTGAAGTAACGAACACTGAAGCTTTCTTT,CASSEVTNTEAFF